This entry is about one T cell receptor beta chain. This sample stems from a study of blood T cell repertoires in COVID-19. In the study overall: The United States, Italy and Spain provided the acute and convalescent COVID-19 samples. PBMCs, B-cell-depleted T cells, or T cells were the source of the cDNA or gDNA that made up the material.

V lost 0 bases, J lost 3 bases, and 6 bases stayed unmatched. In germline, CDR1 is LNHNV, CDR2 YYDKDF (reference sequence). CDR3 length: 17 residues. Original data processing: Counts of nucleated cells, estimated from reference gene primer amplification, were obtained. Generated by immunoSEQ multiplex PCR, the TCRdb table keeps only in-frame clones and is missing some. Clone size and the V and J calls come from that table; the DNA yielded D and trimming. The table lists about 140,000 clones, about 90% of them singletons. The sequence was collected from a woman over 75 with acute or convalescent COVID-19. Sequencing input: peripheral blood. This rearrangement joins TRBV15 to TRBJ2-3; 10 bases align to TRBD2. DNA of the CDR3: TGTGCCACCAGCAGAGATCTACTAGCGGGGATGACAGATACGCAGTATTTT. Amino acid sequence: CATSRDLLAGMTDTQYF.